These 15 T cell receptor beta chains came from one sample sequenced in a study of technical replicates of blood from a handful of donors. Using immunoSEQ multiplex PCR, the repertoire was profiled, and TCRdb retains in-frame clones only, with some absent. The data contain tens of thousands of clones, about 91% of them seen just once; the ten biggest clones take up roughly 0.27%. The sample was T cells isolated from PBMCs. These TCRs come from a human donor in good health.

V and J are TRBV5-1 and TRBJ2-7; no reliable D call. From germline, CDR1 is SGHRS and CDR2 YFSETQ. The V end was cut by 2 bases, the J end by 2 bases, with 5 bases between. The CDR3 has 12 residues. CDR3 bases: TGCGCCAGCAGCTTCTCCGCCTACGAGCAGTACTTC. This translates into CASSFSAYEQYF.

The CDR3 loop is CASSPGTAYEQYF. The CDR3 DNA sequence: TGTGCCAGCAGTCCAGGGACAGCCTACGAGCAGTACTTC. The V gene is TRBV27, the J gene TRBJ2-7; the match to TRBD1 covers 7 bases. The CDR3 covers 13 residues. From germline, CDR1 is MNHEY and CDR2 SMNVEV (reference sequence). J gave up 2 bases and V 5 bases, and 3 bases lay outside the gene matches.

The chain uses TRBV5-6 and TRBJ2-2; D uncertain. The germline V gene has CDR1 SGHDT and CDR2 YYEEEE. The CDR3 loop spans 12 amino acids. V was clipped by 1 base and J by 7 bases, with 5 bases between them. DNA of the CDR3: TGTGCCAGCAGCTTGCTTAGCGGGGAGCTGTTTTTT. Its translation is CASSLLSGELFF.

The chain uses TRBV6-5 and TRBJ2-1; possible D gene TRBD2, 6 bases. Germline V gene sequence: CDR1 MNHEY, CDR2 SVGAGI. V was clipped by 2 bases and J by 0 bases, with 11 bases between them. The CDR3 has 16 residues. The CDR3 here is CASSYKGTRSYNEQFF. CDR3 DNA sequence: TGTGCCAGCAGTTACAAGGGGACTCGCTCCTACAATGAGCAGTTCTTC.

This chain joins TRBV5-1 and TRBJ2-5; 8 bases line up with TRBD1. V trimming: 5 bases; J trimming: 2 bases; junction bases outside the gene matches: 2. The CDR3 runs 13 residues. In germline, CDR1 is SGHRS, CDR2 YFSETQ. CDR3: CASRQGAQETQYF. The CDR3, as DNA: TGCGCCAGCAGGCAGGGGGCTCAAGAGACCCAGTACTTC.

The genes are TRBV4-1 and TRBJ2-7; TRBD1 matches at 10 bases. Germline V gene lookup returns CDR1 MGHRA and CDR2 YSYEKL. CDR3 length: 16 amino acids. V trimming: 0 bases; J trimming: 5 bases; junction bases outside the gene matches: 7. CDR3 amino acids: CASSQDHVGTGDEQYF. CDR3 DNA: TGCGCCAGCAGCCAAGATCACGTGGGGACAGGGGACGAGCAGTACTTC.

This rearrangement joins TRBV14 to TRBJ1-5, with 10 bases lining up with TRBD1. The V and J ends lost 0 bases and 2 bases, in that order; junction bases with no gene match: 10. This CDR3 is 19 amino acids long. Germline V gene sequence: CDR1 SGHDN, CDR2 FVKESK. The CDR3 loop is CASSQDTGQGTWGNQPQHF. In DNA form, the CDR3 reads TGTGCCAGCAGCCAAGACACGGGACAGGGGACTTGGGGCAATCAGCCCCAGCATTTT.

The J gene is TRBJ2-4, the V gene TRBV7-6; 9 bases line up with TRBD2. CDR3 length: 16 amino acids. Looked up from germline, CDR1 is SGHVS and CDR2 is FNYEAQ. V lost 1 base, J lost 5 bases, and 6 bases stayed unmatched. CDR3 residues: CASSLDGGRAENIQYF. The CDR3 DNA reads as TGTGCCAGCAGCTTAGATGGCGGGAGGGCGGAAAACATTCAGTACTTC.

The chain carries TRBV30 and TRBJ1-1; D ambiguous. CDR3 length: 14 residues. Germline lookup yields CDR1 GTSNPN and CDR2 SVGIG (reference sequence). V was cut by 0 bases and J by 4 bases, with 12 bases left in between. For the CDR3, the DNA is TGTGCCTGGAGTGTAGGCGGGCTGGGCACTGAAGCTTTCTTT. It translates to CAWSVGGLGTEAFF.

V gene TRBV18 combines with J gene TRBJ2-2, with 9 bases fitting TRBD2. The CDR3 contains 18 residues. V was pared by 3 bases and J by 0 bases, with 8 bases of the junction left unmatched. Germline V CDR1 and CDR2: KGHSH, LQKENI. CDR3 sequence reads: CASSPVAGGGANTGELFF. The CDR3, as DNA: TGTGCCAGCTCACCCGTTGCGGGAGGGGGAGCGAACACCGGGGAGCTGTTTTTT.

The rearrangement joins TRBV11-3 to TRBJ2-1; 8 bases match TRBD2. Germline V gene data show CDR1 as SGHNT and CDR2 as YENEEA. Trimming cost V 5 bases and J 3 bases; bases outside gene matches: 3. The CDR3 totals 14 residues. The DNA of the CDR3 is TGTGCCAGCAGCCGGGGGGGACGCTACAATGAGCAGTTCTTC. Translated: CASSRGGRYNEQFF.

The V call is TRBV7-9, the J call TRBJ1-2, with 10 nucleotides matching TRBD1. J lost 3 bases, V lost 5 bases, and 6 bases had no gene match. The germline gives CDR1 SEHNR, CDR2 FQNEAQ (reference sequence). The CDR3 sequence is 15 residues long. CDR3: CASSTGQGVYYGYTF. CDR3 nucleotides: TGTGCCAGCAGCACCGGACAGGGGGTTTACTATGGCTACACCTTC.

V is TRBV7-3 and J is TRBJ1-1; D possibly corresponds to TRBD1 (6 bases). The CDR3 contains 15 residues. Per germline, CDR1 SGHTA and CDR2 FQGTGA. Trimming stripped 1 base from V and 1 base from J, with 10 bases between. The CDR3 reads CASSLRGQKNTEAFF. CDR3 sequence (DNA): TGTGCCAGCAGCTTAAGAGGACAGAAGAACACTGAAGCTTTCTTT.

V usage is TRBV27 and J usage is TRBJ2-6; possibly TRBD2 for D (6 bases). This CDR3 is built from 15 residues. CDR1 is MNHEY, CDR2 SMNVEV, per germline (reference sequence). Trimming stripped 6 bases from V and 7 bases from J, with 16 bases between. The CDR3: CASRGGVVAANVLTF. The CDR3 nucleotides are TGTGCCAGCAGAGGAGGGGTTGTCGCTGCCAACGTCCTGACTTTC. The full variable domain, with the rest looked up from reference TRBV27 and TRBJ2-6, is EAQVTQNPRYLITVTGKKLTVTCSQNMNHEYMSWYRQDPGLGLRQIYYSMNVEVTDKGDVPEGYKVSRKEKRNFPLILESPSPNQTSLYFCASRGGVVAANVLTFGAGSRLTVL.

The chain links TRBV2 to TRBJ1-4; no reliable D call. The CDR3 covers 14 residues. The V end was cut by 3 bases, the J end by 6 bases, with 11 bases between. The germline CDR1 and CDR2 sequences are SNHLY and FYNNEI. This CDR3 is CASSEGGTHEKLFF. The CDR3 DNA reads TGTGCCAGCAGTGAGGGAGGCACTCATGAAAAACTGTTTTTT.